The clone carrying this TCR beta chain was counted ten times or more. This sample is part of a study of T cells in Graves' hyperthyroidism and ophthalmopathy. It was RNA transcripts that yielded the amplified TCR beta CDR3 regions. First-round RT-PCR targeting the TCR CDR3 was performed with the HTBI primer set. TCRdb re-analysed the multiplex PCR reads in MiXCR, keeping a single row per CDR3 protein. The sample comprises some 570,000 distinct CDR3 sequences, more than 13% of which are singletons, and less than 9% rests with the top ten. Each ophthalmopathy patient scored at least 3 on the Clinical Activity Score and at least 4 on NOSPECS grade, with duration under 3 months. This CDR3 region has 13 residues. The V and J ends lost 5 bases and 2 bases respectively, with 13 bases between them. CDR1 is DFQATT and CDR2 is SNEGSKA in the germline V gene (reference sequence).

Source material: blood. This chain uses TRBV20-1 with TRBJ2-7, with a possible D match to TRBD2 (5 bases). The TCR was taken from a woman between 18 and 29 years old with Graves' ophthalmopathy. The CDR3 region is CSALSGSTYEQYF. The CDR3 coding sequence is TGCAGTGCTTTGAGCGGCAGCACCTACGAGCAGTACTTC.